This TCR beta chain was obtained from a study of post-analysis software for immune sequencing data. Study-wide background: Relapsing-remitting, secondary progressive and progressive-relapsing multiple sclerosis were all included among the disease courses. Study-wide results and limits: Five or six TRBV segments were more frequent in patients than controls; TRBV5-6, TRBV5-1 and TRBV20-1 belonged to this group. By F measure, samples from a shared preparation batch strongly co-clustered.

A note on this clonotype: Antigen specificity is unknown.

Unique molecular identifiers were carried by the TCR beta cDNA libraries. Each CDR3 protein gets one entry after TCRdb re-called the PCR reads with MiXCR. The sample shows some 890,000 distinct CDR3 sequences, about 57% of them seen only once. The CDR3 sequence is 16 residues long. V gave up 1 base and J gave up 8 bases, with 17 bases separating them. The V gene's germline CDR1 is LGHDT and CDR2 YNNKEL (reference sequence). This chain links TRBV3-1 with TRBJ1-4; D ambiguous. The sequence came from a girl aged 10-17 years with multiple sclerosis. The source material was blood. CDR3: CASSQGSGSRGEKLFF. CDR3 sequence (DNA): TGTGCCAGCAGCCAAGGCTCCGGGAGTCGTGGCGAAAAACTGTTTTTT.